The 12 T cell receptor beta chains presented below share a single source sample, sequenced in a study of CD8 T cells in ankylosing spondylitis. One entry per CDR3 protein, called by TCRdb with MiXCR from the 5' RACE reads. The sample yields approximately 290,000 distinct CDR3 sequences, around 21% seen once. Sequencing input: blood, either unsorted or a sorted T cell fraction (not recorded which). The receptors derive from a female donor with ankylosing spondylitis or in good health (not recorded which).

This clonotype was detected ten times or more. This rearrangement joins TRBV20-1 to TRBJ2-1; 15 bases align to TRBD2. Trimming took 3 bases from V and 2 from J; bases not matched to a gene: 11. This CDR3 is built from 19 residues. Germline CDR1 reads DFQATT; CDR2 reads SNEGSKA (reference sequence). The CDR3 DNA follows: TGCAGTGCTAGGGGATTCGGACTAGCGGGAGGGAGGACCTACAATGAGCAGTTCTTC. Amino acid sequence: CSARGFGLAGGRTYNEQFF.

The table lists this clonotype with many counts. The chain employs TRBV20-1 and TRBJ1-5; the match to TRBD1 covers 8 bases. Trimming took 3 bases from V and 7 from J; bases not matched to a gene: 8. The CDR3 spans 14 residues. The V gene's germline CDR1 is DFQATT and CDR2 SNEGSKA (reference sequence). The DNA of the CDR3 is TGCAGTGCTAGCCGCCCACAGGGGGGACAGCCCCAGCATTTT. This sequence encodes CSASRPQGGQPQHF.

The V gene is TRBV6-5, the J gene TRBJ2-4; TRBD2 might be the D (7 bases). CDR1 MNHEY and CDR2 SVGAGI come from the germline V gene. This CDR3 spans 14 amino acids. V lost 2 bases, J lost 6 bases, and 11 bases lay in between. Here the CDR3 reads CASSYGGAGNIQYF. The CDR3 DNA is TGTGCCAGCAGTTACGGGGGGGCGGGAAACATTCAGTACTTC.

This clonotype has a handful of counts. The V call is TRBV6-2 or TRBV6-3, the J call TRBJ1-1; 7 bases agree with TRBD1. Germline values: CDR1 MNHEY, CDR2 SVGEGT. The CDR3 contains 13 residues. The trim removed 5 bases at V and 11 bases at J, leaving 11 bases unmatched. CDR3 bases: TGTGCCAGCAGTCTCACCCAACAGGGGTCGGCTTTCTTT. It yields the protein CASSLTQQGSAFF.

The genes are TRBV9 and TRBJ2-7; perhaps TRBD1 as D (6 bases). Germline loops: CDR1 SGDLS, CDR2 YYNGEE. CDR3 size: 17 residues. V lost 0 bases and J 2 bases, leaving 18 bases between the germline ends. The CDR3, as DNA: TGTGCCAGCAGCGTAGGAATAGGGGGAGTCGTCCCCTACGAGCAGTACTTC. Encoded protein: CASSVGIGGVVPYEQYF.

V gene TRBV12-3 or TRBV12-4 combines with J gene TRBJ2-3; D remains unclear. V was clipped by 8 bases and J by 0 bases, with 12 bases between them. CDR3 size: 14 residues. This CDR3 reads CASALGPSTDTQYF. For the CDR3, the DNA is TGTGCCAGCGCACTGGGCCCTAGCACAGATACGCAGTATTTT.

This clonotype has just a few counts. The rearrangement joins TRBV20-1 to TRBJ2-3; tentative D call: TRBD2 (5 bases). The V gene's germline CDR1 is DFQATT and CDR2 SNEGSKA (reference sequence). With 0 bases removed from V and 0 bases from J, the gap between germline ends came to 10 bases. This CDR3 comprises 15 residues. The chain's CDR3 is CSARDRWTSTDTQYF. The CDR3 bases are TGCAGTGCTAGAGATCGATGGACTAGCACAGATACGCAGTATTTT.

The V call is TRBV29-1, the J call TRBJ2-2, with unresolved D. The CDR3 length is 13 residues. Germline values: CDR1 SQVTM, CDR2 ANQGSEA. V lost 2 bases, J lost 1 base, and 5 bases lay in between. The CDR3 DNA reads as TGCAGCGTTGAAATGGGGAACACCGGGGAGCTGTTTTTT. This encodes CSVEMGNTGELFF.

The rearrangement joins TRBV4-1 to TRBJ2-1; 9 bases fit TRBD2. The germline CDR1 and CDR2 sequences are MGHRA and YSYEKL. The CDR3 sequence is 16 residues long. The V gene end was trimmed by 4 bases and the J gene end by 10 bases; junction bases not matched to a gene: 14. The CDR3 reads CASSRLAGSPGVEQFF. Here the CDR3 DNA reads TGCGCCAGCAGCCGGCTAGCGGGGTCCCCGGGGGTCGAGCAGTTCTTC.

The gene calls are TRBV5-6 and TRBJ1-5, with D perhaps TRBD1 (6 bases). Germline V CDR1 and CDR2: SGHDT, YYEEEE. CDR3 length equals 14 residues. Deletions cut 4 bases from V and 4 bases from J, with 12 bases between. The CDR3 DNA reads TGTGCCAGCAGCCACGGACAGTTTAATCAGCCCCAGCATTTT. Protein product: CASSHGQFNQPQHF. Complete variable domain (other parts from reference TRBV5-6 and TRBJ1-5): DAGVTQSPTHLIKTRGQQVTLRCSPKSGHDTVSWYQQALGQGPQFIFQYYEEEERQRGNFPDRFSGHQFPNYSSELNVNALLLGDSALYLCASSHGQFNQPQHFGDGTRLSIL.

The chain links TRBV30 to TRBJ1-1; maybe TRBD1 (5 bases). The CDR3 is made up of 12 amino acids. Germline V gene sequence: CDR1 GTSNPN, CDR2 SVGIG (reference sequence). V shed 3 bases and J shed 4 bases, with 9 bases lying between them. The CDR3 sequence: CAWRQGLTEAFF. The CDR3, as DNA: TGTGCCTGGAGGCAGGGACTCACTGAAGCTTTCTTT.

The chain has TRBV20-1 and TRBJ2-1; 9 bases are shared with TRBD2. This CDR3 is 14 amino acids long. The germline CDR1 and CDR2 sequences are DFQATT and SNEGSKA (reference sequence). V lost 7 bases and J lost 4; bases outside the gene matches: 8. The CDR3 sequence: CSVPRLADYNEQFF. CDR3 sequence (DNA): TGCAGTGTCCCCCGACTAGCGGATTACAATGAGCAGTTCTTC.